These 9 T cell receptor beta chains were all obtained from the same sample, sequenced in a study of cytomegalovirus exposure and HLA in healthy donors. A multiplex PCR was run with 60 Vbeta primers and 13 Jbeta primers. The table came from immunoSEQ multiplex PCR; TCRdb's copy has only in-frame clones and leaves some out. The sample holds 40,000 to 45,000 clones, around 60% seen once. Sequenced input: PBMCs. The receptors were sampled from a human donor in good health.

This sequence joins TRBV7-2 and TRBJ2-7; D is perhaps TRBD2 (6 bases). The germline V and J ends were trimmed by 5 bases and 2 bases, with 13 bases remaining between them. In germline, CDR1 is SGHTA, CDR2 FQGNSA. This CDR3 spans 14 amino acids. The CDR3 region is CASSREAGPYEQYF. Written as DNA, the CDR3 is TGTGCCAGCAGCCGAGAGGCGGGGCCCTACGAGCAGTACTTC.

This chain uses TRBV9 with TRBJ1-1; 7 bases fit TRBD1. CDR1 is SGDLS, CDR2 YYNGEE, per germline. The length of the CDR3 is 16 residues. J lost 1 base, V lost 0 bases, and 6 bases had no gene match. In nucleotides, the CDR3 is TGTGCCAGCAGCGTAGCAGGGACAGTTACGAACACTGAAGCTTTCTTT. Translated, it gives CASSVAGTVTNTEAFF.

This clone was seen a single time. The chain links TRBV4-3 to TRBJ2-7; 7 nucleotides line up with TRBD2. There are 15 residues in the CDR3. The germline V gene encodes CDR1 LGHNA and CDR2 YSLEER. V shed 1 base, J shed 0 bases, and the junction held 3 bases outside the gene matches. The CDR3 DNA is TGCGCCAGCAGCCAAGTGGGACTACGCTCCTACGAGCAGTACTTC. Its translation: CASSQVGLRSYEQYF.

The CDR3 nucleotides are TGCGCCAGCAGCTGGGACCCGGGACAGGGCTACGAGCAGTACTTC. It is translated as CASSWDPGQGYEQYF. The V call is TRBV5-1, the J call TRBJ2-7; 9 nucleotides agree with TRBD1. This CDR3 contains 15 residues. Germline V gene data show CDR1 as SGHRS and CDR2 as YFSETQ. V gave up 3 bases and J gave up 3 bases; unmatched junction bases: 7.

The rearrangement joins TRBV9 to TRBJ1-3; D gene unclear. The CDR3 is 16 amino acids. V was cut by 3 bases and J by 4 bases, with 17 bases left in between. The V gene's germline CDR1 is SGDLS and CDR2 YYNGEE. CDR3 amino acids: CASSETTRPIGNTIYF. DNA for the CDR3: TGTGCCAGCAGCGAAACGACAAGGCCCATCGGAAACACCATATATTTT.

The rearrangement joins TRBV4-3 to TRBJ2-1; TRBD1 might be the D (6 bases). The CDR3 has 15 residues. Germline CDR1 reads LGHNA; CDR2 reads YSLEER. Trimming cost V 0 bases and J 6 bases, with 12 bases left between them. The CDR3 sequence is CASSQDLTGLNEQFF. The CDR3 DNA sequence: TGCGCCAGCAGCCAAGATCTAACAGGGCTCAATGAGCAGTTCTTC.

The V and J genes are TRBV11-1 and TRBJ1-1; D not resolved. CDR1 SGHAT and CDR2 FQDESV come from the germline V gene (reference sequence). This CDR3 spans 13 amino acids. The germline V and J ends were trimmed by 1 base and 11 bases, with 14 bases remaining between them. The CDR3 reads CASSLGPLLGAFF. The CDR3 bases are TGTGCCAGCAGCTTAGGTCCTCTGTTGGGCGCTTTCTTT.

The genes are TRBV5-1 and TRBJ1-2; D uncertain. Germline V gene sequence: CDR1 SGHRS, CDR2 YFSETQ. CDR3 length equals 15 residues. V dropped 0 bases and J dropped 7 bases, with 16 bases sitting between them. The DNA for the CDR3 is TGCGCCAGCAGCTTGGAGGCCGGGTCGGTCGGTGGCTACACCTTC. This sequence encodes CASSLEAGSVGGYTF.

This clone was detected once. The chain employs TRBV6-5 and TRBJ1-2; D not resolved. Germline CDR1 and CDR2: MNHEY and SVGAGI. This CDR3 contains 13 residues. Trimming shortened V by 6 bases and J by 3 bases, and 11 bases separated the two germline ends. This chain's CDR3 is CASRPGWYYGYTF. The CDR3 coding sequence is TGTGCCAGCAGACCGGGTTGGTACTATGGCTACACCTTC.